Listed below are T cell receptor beta chains from one sample, sequenced in a study of Graves' ophthalmopathy and Graves' hyperthyroidism. One entry per CDR3 protein results from TCRdb running MiXCR on the multiplex PCR reads. The sample lists 660,000 or so distinct CDR3 sequences; 35% to 45% were seen once. Sample: peripheral blood. Every receptor here comes from an adult man with Graves' ophthalmopathy. Both conserved end residues are trimmed from each CDR3.

j_call v_call cdr3_aa
TRBJ1-6 TRBV4-2 ASSLDRQNSPLH
TRBJ1-2 TRBV5-4 ASSLVGEGAGGYT
TRBJ1-6 TRBV27 ASSQGQSTPLH
TRBJ1-1 TRBV7-2 ASRSAPGTEAF
TRBJ2-7 TRBV4-3 ASSQAAGTGGLEQY
TRBJ2-6 TRBV10-3 ASSLNGANVLT
TRBJ1-4 TRBV5-5 ASSFQGGNEKLF
TRBJ1-1 TRBV10-3 ASRWDRLPTTEAF
TRBJ2-5 TRBV7-2 ASSRTGGQGETQY
TRBJ2-2 TRBV5-4 ASSSSAYTGELF
TRBJ2-5 TRBV7-9 ASSLVREETQY
TRBJ2-1 TRBV25-1 ASSETFVGSSYNERF
TRBJ2-6 TRBV13 ASSLDSGPAEFVNVLT
TRBJ1-1 TRBV4-1 ASSPSYSTGGNTGAF
TRBJ2-5 TRBV15 ATSSRDNQETQY